The 8 T cell receptor beta chains given below trace back to one sample, sequenced in a study of human T cells and chemical hapten exposure (TCRdb year 2021). According to the study, the label for this sample's time point signals: patch test 2, 6 weeks after DPC sensitization. Per the publication, the treatment or condition label means: therapeutic diphenylcyclopropenone sensitization with weekly scalp DPC. Library generation was performed with RACE. The instrument given in TCRdb is NextSeq 500. TCRdb reran the public reads through fastp at Q25 and MiXCR, keeping productive beta chains. Every CDR3 protein is listed once, alongside the most common genes and DNA of its rows. The sample table contains around 360,000 distinct CDR3 sequences; only one count was recorded for nearly 6.5% of them. More than 5.5% of the sample comes from the top ten. The sample in question was whole blood, obtained in connection with sensitization to the hapten diphenylcyclopropenone (DPC). The receptors originated from a woman aged 18-29 years with alopecia areata. Some clones in this sample may be carry-over from other donors' samples.

Regarding this clonotype: A much bigger clone sits one base away, suggesting this may be a read error. The rearrangement uses TRBV6-5 and TRBJ2-4; D is undetermined. The CDR3 has 14 amino acids. Germline CDR1 and CDR2: MNHEY and SVGAGI. V was trimmed by 4 bases and J by 3 bases, leaving 10 bases between them. The CDR3: CASSCRSNKNIQYF. The DNA for the CDR3 is TGTGCCAGCAGTTGCAGATCGAACAAAAACATTCAGTACTTC.

The sample holds a few counts of this clonotype. V and J are TRBV7-8 and TRBJ1-2, with 8 bases fitting TRBD1. The trim removed 0 bases at V and 14 bases at J, leaving 2 bases unmatched. The CDR3 has 11 residues. CDR1 is SGHVS and CDR2 is FQNEAQ in the germline V gene. CDR3 region: CASSLADRETF. The DNA of the CDR3 is TGTGCCAGCAGCTTAGCGGACAGGGAAACCTTC.

In this sample, this clonotype turned up many times. J is TRBJ2-1 and V is TRBV12-3 or TRBV12-4, with a weak D call TRBD1 (6 bases). V lost 7 bases, J lost 2 bases, and 12 bases lay in between. This CDR3 has 14 residues. The CDR3 spells CASKDSRPYNEQFF. CDR3 in DNA: TGTGCCAGCAAGGACAGCCGGCCCTACAATGAGCAGTTCTTC.

The V and J genes are TRBV4-2 and TRBJ2-1, with 10 bases fitting TRBD1. The CDR3 length is 15 residues. CDR1 is LGHNA, CDR2 YNFKEQ, per germline. Trimming cost V 3 bases and J 2 bases; bases outside gene matches: 1. The CDR3 loop reads CASSQGTGAYNEQFF. The CDR3 nucleotides are TGTGCCAGCAGCCAGGGGACAGGGGCCTACAATGAGCAGTTCTTC.

The chain employs TRBV5-1 and TRBJ2-7; TRBD1 might be the D (6 bases). This CDR3 has 16 amino acids. V dropped 2 bases and J dropped 2 bases, with 17 bases sitting between them. Germline V gives CDR1 SGHRS, CDR2 YFSETQ. The DNA of the CDR3 is TGCGCCAGCAGCTTTCTCGTCTCAGGGGTACCCTACGAGCAGTACTTC. Protein: CASSFLVSGVPYEQYF.

This clonotype was detected many times. The chain has TRBV6-4 and TRBJ2-6; no clear D. The CDR3 sequence is 18 residues long. Trimming took 3 bases from V and 0 from J, leaving 15 bases between them. The germline gives CDR1 MRHNA, CDR2 SNTAGT. Here the CDR3 reads CASSEGVGFHSGANVLTF. Written as DNA, the CDR3 is TGTGCCAGCAGTGAAGGTGTGGGGTTTCACTCTGGGGCCAACGTCCTGACTTTC.

This chain links TRBV6-2 or TRBV6-3 with TRBJ2-3, with TRBD2 matching 10 bases. Germline CDR1 reads MNHEY; CDR2 reads SVGEGT. The ends lost 6 bases at V and 4 bases at J; junction bases unmatched: 4. The CDR3 runs 14 residues. Here the CDR3 reads CASRGTSEADTQYF. The CDR3 bases are TGTGCCAGCAGGGGGACTAGCGAGGCAGATACGCAGTATTTT.

This clonotype was seen repeatedly, ten times or more. The V gene is TRBV20-1, the J gene TRBJ2-7; TRBD1 is a possible D gene (6 bases). Germline-derived CDR1 and CDR2 are DFQATT and SNEGSKA (reference sequence). The CDR3 has 12 residues. The germline V and J ends were trimmed by 5 bases and 3 bases, with 11 bases remaining between them. The CDR3 DNA is TGCAGTGCTGCGCCAGGGGACTACGAGCAGTACTTC. Translating it yields CSAAPGDYEQYF.